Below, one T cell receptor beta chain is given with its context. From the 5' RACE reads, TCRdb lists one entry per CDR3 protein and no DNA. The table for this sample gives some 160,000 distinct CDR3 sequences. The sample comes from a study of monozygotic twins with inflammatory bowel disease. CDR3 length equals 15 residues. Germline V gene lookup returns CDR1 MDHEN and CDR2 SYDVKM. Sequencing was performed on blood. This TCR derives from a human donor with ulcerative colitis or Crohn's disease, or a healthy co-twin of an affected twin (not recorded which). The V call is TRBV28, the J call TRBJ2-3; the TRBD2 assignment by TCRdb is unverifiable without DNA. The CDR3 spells CASSLGTSGTDTQYF.